This TCR beta chain was identified in a study of blood T cell repertoires in COVID-19. Between the trimmed V and J ends, which lost 5 bases and 2 bases, there was a span of 14 bases. Germline V gene data show CDR1 as SGDLS and CDR2 as YYNGEE. The CDR3 is 14 amino acids. Only in-frame clones appear in the TCRdb table, and some are missing; sequencing was by immunoSEQ multiplex PCR. The sample records about 94,000 clones, approximately 84% being singletons. The origin of this receptor is a man between 65 and 85 years old with COVID-19, enrolled during active disease. The chain couples TRBV9 to TRBJ2-7, with unresolved D. Sequenced input: peripheral blood. CDR3 in DNA: TGTGCCAGCAGTCCCACAGTTTTTCCCTACGAGCAGTACTTC. Translation: CASSPTVFPYEQYF.